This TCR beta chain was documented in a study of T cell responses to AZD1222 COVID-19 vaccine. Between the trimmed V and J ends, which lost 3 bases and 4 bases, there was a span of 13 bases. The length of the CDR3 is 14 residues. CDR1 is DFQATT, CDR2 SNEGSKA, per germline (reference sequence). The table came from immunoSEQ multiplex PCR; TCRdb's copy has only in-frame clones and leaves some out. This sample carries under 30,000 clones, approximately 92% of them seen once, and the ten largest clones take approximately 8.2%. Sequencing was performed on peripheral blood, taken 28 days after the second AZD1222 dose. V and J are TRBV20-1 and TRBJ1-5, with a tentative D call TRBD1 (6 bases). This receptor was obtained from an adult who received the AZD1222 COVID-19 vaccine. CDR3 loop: CSASEGTPNQPQHF. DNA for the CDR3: TGCAGTGCTAGTGAAGGGACACCGAATCAGCCCCAGCATTTT.